A single sample gave rise to the 22 T cell receptor beta chains below, sequenced in a study of regulatory T cells in long-lasting Graves disease. Relying on iRepertoire HTBI primers and Arm-PCR of CDR3 regions, the team built TCR beta libraries. MiXCR, applied by TCRdb to the multiplex PCR reads, yields one record per CDR3 protein. The table shows around 400,000 distinct CDR3 sequences, with 21% occurring only once. The time point denotes: persistent/refractory GD, antithyroid drugs over 5 years with positive TRAb. From RNA extracted from PBMCs, the TCR library was made. The sample in question was peripheral blood mononuclear cells (PBMCs), obtained when the disease was refractory, from a patient treated with antithyroid drugs. The receptors here all came from a female donor with Graves disease.

This clonotype was picked up many times. The rearrangement links TRBV11-2 to TRBJ2-7; 8 positions agree with TRBD1. CDR1 and CDR2 from the germline V gene are SGHAT and FQNNGV. V lost 0 bases, J lost 9 bases, and 4 bases stayed unmatched. The CDR3 has 13 residues. Here the CDR3 DNA reads TGTGCCAGCAGCTTAGAAGGAGGGACAGGGCAGTACTTC. Translated, it gives CASSLEGGTGQYF.

The chain combines TRBV19 with TRBJ1-5, with a tentative D call TRBD1 (5 bases). The CDR3 runs 15 residues. Germline values: CDR1 LNHDA, CDR2 SQIVND (reference sequence). The V end lost 10 bases, the J end lost 5 bases, and 21 bases lay between the germline ends. The CDR3 is CATTPRVDLDQPQHF. CDR3 nucleotides: TGTGCCACCACCCCCAGGGTTGATTTGGATCAGCCCCAGCATTTT.

This clonotype was seen only a few times. This chain connects TRBV7-9 to TRBJ1-4, with D perhaps TRBD1 (6 bases). V shed 2 bases and J shed 8 bases, with 15 bases lying between them. The CDR3 loop spans 15 amino acids. Germline CDR1 and CDR2: SEHNR and FQNEAQ (reference sequence). The CDR3 bases are TGTGCCAGCAGCTTAATGCGGGGGGCGGAGGAAAAACTGTTTTTT. Translated, it gives CASSLMRGAEEKLFF.

This chain uses TRBV4-1 with TRBJ2-7, with D unclear. The V end was cut by 0 bases, the J end by 0 bases, with 12 bases between. CDR3 length equals 16 residues. The germline gives CDR1 MGHRA, CDR2 YSYEKL. CDR3 sequence reads: CASSQEIAALSYEQYF. The CDR3 region has the DNA TGCGCCAGCAGCCAAGAAATCGCAGCCCTCTCCTACGAGCAGTACTTC.

This clonotype has at least ten counts. CDR3 sequence reads: CASSSSAGVAEAFF. DNA of the CDR3: TGTGCCAGCAGTTCCAGTGCAGGGGTGGCTGAAGCTTTCTTT. The chain has TRBV11-2 and TRBJ1-1, with a weak D call TRBD1 (6 bases). Trimming pared 6 bases from V and 6 bases from J, leaving 17 bases between. Per germline, CDR1 SGHAT and CDR2 FQNNGV. The CDR3 is 14 amino acids.

This clonotype was counted ten times or more. This chain uses TRBV10-3 with TRBJ1-1, with no clear D. The CDR3 covers 11 residues. The V end lost 3 bases, the J end lost 5 bases, and 4 bases lay between the germline ends. Germline-derived CDR1 and CDR2 are ENHRY and SYGVKD. CDR3 nucleotides: TGTGCCATCAGTGATGGAACTGAAGCTTTCTTT. Protein: CAISDGTEAFF.

This clonotype was found once. This may be a read error: a much more frequent sequence differs by one nucleotide. The V call is TRBV20-1, the J call TRBJ2-5; tentatively, D is TRBD2 (6 bases). The germline V gene encodes CDR1 DFQATT and CDR2 SNEGSKA (reference sequence). The CDR3 runs to 13 residues. The CDR3 DNA reads as TGCAGCGCCGGACTATTGGGAGGAGGGACCCAGTACTTC. Its protein is CSAGLLGGGTQYF.

The chain joins TRBV20-1 to TRBJ2-2; 10 bases are a match to TRBD2. With 6 bases clipped from V and 3 bases from J, the junction kept 10 bases outside the gene matches. The CDR3 consists of 16 residues. Germline loops: CDR1 DFQATT, CDR2 SNEGSKA (reference sequence). The CDR3 nucleotides read TGCAGTGCGAGACCTAGCGGGAGTGGGTACACCGGGGAGCTGTTTTTT. This gives the protein CSARPSGSGYTGELFF.

CDR3 nucleotide sequence: TGCGCCAGCAGTGAGTCAATAAGGATCCAAGAGACCCAGTACTTC. It codes for CASSESIRIQETQYF. V usage is TRBV10-2 and J usage is TRBJ2-5; no clear D. Germline loops: CDR1 WSHSY, CDR2 SAAADI. V gave up 0 bases and J gave up 1 base, with 9 bases separating them. The CDR3 length is 15 residues.

The genes are TRBV12-5 and TRBJ2-2, with TRBD1 as a possible D gene (6 bases). Between the trimmed V and J ends, which lost 1 base and 7 bases, there was a span of 13 bases. This CDR3 comprises 15 residues. Germline-derived CDR1 and CDR2 are LGHNT and FRNRAP. CDR3 coding DNA: TGTGCTAGTGGTTTGGAGTCAGGGGCCGGCGGGGAGCTGTTTTTT. It encodes CASGLESGAGGELFF.

This clonotype has more than one count but fewer than ten. The chain employs TRBV13 and TRBJ2-3; D is undetermined. V lost 6 bases and J 4 bases, leaving 8 bases between the germline ends. The germline CDR1 and CDR2 sequences are PRHDT and FYEKMQ (reference sequence). The CDR3 length is 12 residues. CDR3 coding DNA: TGTGCCAGCAGTTTCAGGCCAGATACGCAGTATTTT. Protein: CASSFRPDTQYF.

The CDR3 DNA follows: TGTGCCAGTAGGAATTTAGCCTCGAGTGACATTCAGTACTTC. The encoded protein is CASRNLASSDIQYF. V gene TRBV19 combines with J gene TRBJ2-4; no clear D. The CDR3 has 14 residues. V lost 6 bases to trimming and J lost 8 bases, with 17 bases between them. Germline CDR1 and CDR2: LNHDA and SQIVND (reference sequence).

The chain links TRBV7-2 to TRBJ1-5, with a tentative D call TRBD1 (6 bases). This CDR3 region has 15 residues. The V gene lost 5 bases and the J gene lost 9 bases, with 20 bases spanning the gap. Germline V lookup: CDR1 SGHTA, CDR2 FQGNSA. This CDR3 reads CASSVHRRGGGPQHF. The CDR3 coding sequence is TGTGCCAGCAGCGTCCATCGACGAGGAGGGGGGCCCCAGCATTTT.

This clonotype was seen ten or more times. V and J are TRBV30 and TRBJ1-1; D may be TRBD1 (5 bases). The CDR3 spans 12 residues. The germline V gene encodes CDR1 GTSNPN and CDR2 SVGIG (reference sequence). V lost 2 bases and J lost 11, with 15 bases in between. In DNA, the CDR3 is TGTGCCTGGAGTCTTGACAGACCGTGGGCTTTCTTT. It encodes CAWSLDRPWAFF.

This clonotype showed up many times. The rearrangement links TRBV12-3 or TRBV12-4 to TRBJ1-1, with 8 nucleotides matching TRBD1. After removal of 3 bases from V and 5 bases from J, the junction contained 2 bases not matched to a gene. The CDR3 length is 13 residues. The CDR3 sequence: CASSFGQGTEAFF. Written as DNA, the CDR3 is TGTGCCAGCAGTTTCGGACAGGGTACTGAAGCTTTCTTT.

This clonotype was seen a handful of times. This chain links TRBV28 with TRBJ2-7; D remains unclear. Deletions cut 6 bases from V and 4 bases from J, with 16 bases between. This CDR3 contains 14 residues. Germline loops: CDR1 MDHEN, CDR2 SYDVKM. CDR3 protein: CASRGEDRSYEQYF. CDR3 nucleotide sequence: TGTGCCAGCAGAGGAGAAGATCGGTCATACGAGCAGTACTTC.

Ten or more counts support this clonotype. The chain combines TRBV20-1 with TRBJ2-5; 7 positions match TRBD2. This CDR3 is built from 15 residues. V trimming: 0 bases; J trimming: 8 bases; junction bases outside the gene matches: 12. The V gene's germline CDR1 is DFQATT and CDR2 SNEGSKA (reference sequence). The CDR3 bases are TGCAGTGCTAGAGACCTAGCGGCACATGTTGAAACCCAGTACTTC. Its translation: CSARDLAAHVETQYF.

The V gene is TRBV5-1, the J gene TRBJ2-7, with 7 bases identical to TRBD2. Germline values: CDR1 SGHRS, CDR2 YFSETQ. Losses at the gene ends were 0 bases for V and 3 bases for J; bases not matched to a gene: 6. This CDR3 spans 15 amino acids. The CDR3 sequence is CASSLVAAGNYEQYF. Written as DNA, the CDR3 is TGCGCCAGCAGCTTGGTCGCAGCGGGAAACTACGAGCAGTACTTC.

This clonotype was counted only a few times. The chain has TRBV7-8 and TRBJ2-1; perhaps TRBD2 as D (6 bases). CDR1 is SGHVS and CDR2 is FQNEAQ in the germline V gene. The CDR3 totals 13 residues. Trimming shortened V by 3 bases and J by 6 bases, and 9 bases separated the two germline ends. This chain's CDR3 is CASSLLGSNEQFF. The CDR3 DNA sequence: TGTGCCAGCAGCTTGCTCGGGAGCAATGAGCAGTTCTTC.

The V gene is TRBV2, the J gene TRBJ2-7; 10 positions agree with TRBD2. CDR3 length equals 14 residues. The trim removed 7 bases at V and 1 base at J, leaving 4 bases unmatched. The germline gives CDR1 SNHLY, CDR2 FYNNEI. CDR3 residues: CASIPTSGSYEQYF. In DNA form, the CDR3 reads TGTGCCAGCATCCCGACTAGCGGGTCCTACGAGCAGTACTTC.

Of note for this clonotype: This CDR3 is missing its conserved last phenylalanine or tryptophan, likely due to a read error. This chain connects TRBV3-1 to TRBJ1-1; 8 bases match TRBD1. CDR1 and CDR2 (germline): LGHDT, YNNKEL (reference sequence). V shed 5 bases and J 4 bases; nucleotides not matched to a gene: 3. This CDR3 comprises 13 residues. The DNA for the CDR3 is TGTGCCAGCAGCAACACAGGGGGCACTGAAGCTTTCCTT. Encoded protein: CASSNTGGTEAFL.

This clonotype was found a few times. V usage is TRBV3-1 and J usage is TRBJ1-2, with D possibly TRBD1 on 5 matching bases. The V gene's germline CDR1 is LGHDT and CDR2 YNNKEL (reference sequence). This CDR3 is 16 amino acids long. The V end lost 3 bases, the J end lost 4 bases, and 18 bases lay between the germline ends. The CDR3 DNA reads TGTGCCAGCAGCCACCTGGCGGGGGGAACCCTCTATGGCTACACCTTC. Translating it yields CASSHLAGGTLYGYTF.